This T cell receptor beta chain was documented in a study of control samples from healthy donors and cancer patients. This CDR3 contains 13 residues. Trimming cost V 4 bases and J 2 bases; bases outside gene matches: 0. CDR1 is MNHEY and CDR2 is SVGAGI in the germline V gene. Assay used: immunoSEQ multiplex PCR; TCRdb lists only in-frame clones, some missing. The sample carries some 66,000 clones, approximately 85% recorded once. The rearrangement uses TRBV6-5 and TRBJ2-7; TRBD1 matches 9 bases. The receptor comes from a man in his forties or fifties in good health. Sequenced: blood. The CDR3 region has the DNA TGTGCCAGCAGTTGGGACAGGGCCTACGAGCAGTACTTC. This codes for CASSWDRAYEQYF.